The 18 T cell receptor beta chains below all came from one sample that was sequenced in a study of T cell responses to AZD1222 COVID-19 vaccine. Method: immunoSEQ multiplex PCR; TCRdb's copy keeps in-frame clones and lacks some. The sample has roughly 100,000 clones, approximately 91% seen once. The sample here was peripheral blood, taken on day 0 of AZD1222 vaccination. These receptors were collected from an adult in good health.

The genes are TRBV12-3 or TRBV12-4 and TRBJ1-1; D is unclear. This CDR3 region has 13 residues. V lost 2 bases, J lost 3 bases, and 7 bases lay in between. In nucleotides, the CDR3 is TGTGCCAGCAGTTTAACCGGGCACACTGAAGCTTTCTTT. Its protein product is CASSLTGHTEAFF.

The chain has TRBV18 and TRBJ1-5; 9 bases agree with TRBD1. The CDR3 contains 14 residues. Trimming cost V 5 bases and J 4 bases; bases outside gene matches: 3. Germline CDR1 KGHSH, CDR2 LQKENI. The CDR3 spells CASSAGTGNQPQHF. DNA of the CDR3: TGTGCCAGCTCAGCCGGGACAGGGAATCAGCCCCAGCATTTT.

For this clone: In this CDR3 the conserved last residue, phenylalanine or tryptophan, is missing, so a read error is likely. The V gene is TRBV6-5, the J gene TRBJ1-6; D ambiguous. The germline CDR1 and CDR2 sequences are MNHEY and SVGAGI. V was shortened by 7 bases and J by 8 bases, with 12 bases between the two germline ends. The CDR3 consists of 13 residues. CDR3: CASKGAADSPLHL. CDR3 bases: TGTGCCAGCAAGGGTGCGGCCGATTCACCCCTCCACCTT.

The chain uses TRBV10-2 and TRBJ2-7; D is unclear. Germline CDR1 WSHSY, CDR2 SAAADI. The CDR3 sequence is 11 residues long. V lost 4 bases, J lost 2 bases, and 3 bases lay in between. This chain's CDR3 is CASSAAYEQYF. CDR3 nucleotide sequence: TGCGCCAGCAGTGCTGCCTACGAGCAGTACTTC.

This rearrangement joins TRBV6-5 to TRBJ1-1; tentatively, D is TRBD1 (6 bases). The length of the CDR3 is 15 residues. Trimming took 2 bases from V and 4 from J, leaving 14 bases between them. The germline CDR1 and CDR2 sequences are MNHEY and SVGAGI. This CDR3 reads CASSYGDYRVTEAFF. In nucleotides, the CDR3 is TGTGCCAGCAGTTACGGGGATTACAGGGTCACTGAAGCTTTCTTT.

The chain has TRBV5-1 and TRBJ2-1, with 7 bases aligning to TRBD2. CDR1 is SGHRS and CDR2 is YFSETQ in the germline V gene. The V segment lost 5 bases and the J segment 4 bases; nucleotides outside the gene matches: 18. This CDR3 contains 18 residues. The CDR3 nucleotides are TGCGCCAGCAGAAAGGCCGGGACTAATTTTACCAATTACAATGAGCAGTTCTTC. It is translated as CASRKAGTNFTNYNEQFF.

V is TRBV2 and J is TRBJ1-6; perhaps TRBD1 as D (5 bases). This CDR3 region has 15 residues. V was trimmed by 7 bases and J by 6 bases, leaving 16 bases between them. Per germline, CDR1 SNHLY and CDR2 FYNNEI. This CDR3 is CASTPQLGGNSPLHF. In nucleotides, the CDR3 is TGTGCCAGCACACCGCAACTCGGGGGTAATTCACCCCTCCACTTT. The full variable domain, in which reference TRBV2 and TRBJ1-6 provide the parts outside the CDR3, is EPEVTQTPSHQVTQMGQEVILRCVPISNHLYFYWYRQILGQKVEFLVSFYNNEISEKSEIFDDQFSVERPDGSNFTLKIRSTKLEDSAMYFCASTPQLGGNSPLHFGNGTRLTVT.

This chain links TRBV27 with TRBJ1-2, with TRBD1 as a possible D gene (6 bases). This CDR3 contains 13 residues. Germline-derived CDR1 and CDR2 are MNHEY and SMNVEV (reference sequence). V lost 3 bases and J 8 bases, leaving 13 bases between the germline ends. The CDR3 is CASSFGGARGYTF. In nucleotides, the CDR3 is TGTGCCAGCAGTTTTGGGGGGGCTCGGGGCTACACCTTC.

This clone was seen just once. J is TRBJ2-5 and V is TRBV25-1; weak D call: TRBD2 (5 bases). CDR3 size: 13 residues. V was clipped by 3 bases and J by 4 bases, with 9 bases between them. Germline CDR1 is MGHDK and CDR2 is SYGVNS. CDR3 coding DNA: TGTGCCAGCAGTGACAAGGGAGTAGAGACCCAGTACTTC. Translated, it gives CASSDKGVETQYF.

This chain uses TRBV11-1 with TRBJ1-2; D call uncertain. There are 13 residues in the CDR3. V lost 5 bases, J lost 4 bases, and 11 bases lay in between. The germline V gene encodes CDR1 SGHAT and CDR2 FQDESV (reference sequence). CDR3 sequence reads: CASSPDQTYGYTF. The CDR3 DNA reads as TGTGCCAGCAGCCCAGACCAGACCTATGGCTACACCTTC. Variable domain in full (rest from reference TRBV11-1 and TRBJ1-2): EAEVAQSPRYKITEKSQAVAFWCDPISGHATLYWYRQILGQGPELLVQFQDESVVDDSQLPKDRFSAERLKGVDSTLKIQPAELGDSAMYLCASSPDQTYGYTFGSGTRLTVV.

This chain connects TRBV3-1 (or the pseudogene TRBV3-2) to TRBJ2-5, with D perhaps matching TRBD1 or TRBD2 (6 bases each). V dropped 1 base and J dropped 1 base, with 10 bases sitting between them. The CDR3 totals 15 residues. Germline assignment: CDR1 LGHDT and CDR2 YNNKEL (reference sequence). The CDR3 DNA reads TGTGCCAGCAGCCAAGGTCGGGGGCCCCAAGAGACCCAGTACTTC. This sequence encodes CASSQGRGPQETQYF.

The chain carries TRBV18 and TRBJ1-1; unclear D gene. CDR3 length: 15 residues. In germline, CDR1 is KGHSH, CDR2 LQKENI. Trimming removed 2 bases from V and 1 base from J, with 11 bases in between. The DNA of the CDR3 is TGTGCCAGCTCACCAAACGGCCTGGGGAACACTGAAGCTTTCTTT. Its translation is CASSPNGLGNTEAFF.

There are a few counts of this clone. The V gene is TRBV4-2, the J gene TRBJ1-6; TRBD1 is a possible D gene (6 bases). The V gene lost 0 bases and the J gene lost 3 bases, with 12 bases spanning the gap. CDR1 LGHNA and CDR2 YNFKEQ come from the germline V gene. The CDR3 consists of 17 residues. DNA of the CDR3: TGTGCCAGCAGCCAAGATGTACAGGGCAGCTATAATTCACCCCTCCACTTT. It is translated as CASSQDVQGSYNSPLHF.

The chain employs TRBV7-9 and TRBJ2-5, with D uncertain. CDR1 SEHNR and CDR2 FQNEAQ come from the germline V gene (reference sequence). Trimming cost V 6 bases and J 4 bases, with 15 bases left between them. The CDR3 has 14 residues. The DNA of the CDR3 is TGTGCCAGCAGTTCACGTATAGTGGGAGAGACCCAGTACTTC. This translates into CASSSRIVGETQYF.

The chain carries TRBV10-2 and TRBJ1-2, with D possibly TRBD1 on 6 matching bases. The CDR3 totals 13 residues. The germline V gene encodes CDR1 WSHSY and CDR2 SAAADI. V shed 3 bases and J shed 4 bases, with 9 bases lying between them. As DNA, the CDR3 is TGCGCCAGCAGTGAAGGGGGAAGCTATGGCTACACCTTC. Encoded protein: CASSEGGSYGYTF.

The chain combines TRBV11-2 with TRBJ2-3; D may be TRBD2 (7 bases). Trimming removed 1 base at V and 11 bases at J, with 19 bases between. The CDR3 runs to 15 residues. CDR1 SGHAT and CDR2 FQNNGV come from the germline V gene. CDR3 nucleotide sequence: TGTGCCAGCAGCTTAGCAGTGGGGGGGCTTTATGGGCAGTATTTT. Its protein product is CASSLAVGGLYGQYF.

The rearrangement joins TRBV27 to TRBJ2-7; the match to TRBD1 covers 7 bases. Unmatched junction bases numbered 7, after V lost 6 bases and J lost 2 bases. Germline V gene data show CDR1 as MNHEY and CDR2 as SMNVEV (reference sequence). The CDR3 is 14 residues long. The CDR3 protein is CASRIGTATYEQYF. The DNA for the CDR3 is TGTGCCAGCAGAATAGGGACAGCCACCTACGAGCAGTACTTC.

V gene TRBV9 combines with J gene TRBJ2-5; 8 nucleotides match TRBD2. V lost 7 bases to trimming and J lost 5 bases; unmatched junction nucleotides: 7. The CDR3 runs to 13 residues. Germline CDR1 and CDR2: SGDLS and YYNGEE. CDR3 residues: CASGGTSVETQYF. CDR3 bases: TGTGCCAGCGGAGGGACTAGTGTTGAGACCCAGTACTTC.